Each of the 3 T cell receptor beta chains below was sequenced from the same sample in a study of glioma-infiltrating T cells. The iRepertoire nested amplicon-rescue multiplex PCR amplified TCR alpha and beta CDR3s from RNA. A single record per CDR3 protein comes from TCRdb applying MiXCR to the multiplex PCR reads. The repertoire has fewer than 200,000 distinct CDR3 sequences, around 45% of them found once; the top ten carry 5% to 5.5%. The sample was glioma tissue, nonneoplastic brain tissue, or PBMCs (not recorded which). The origin of the receptors is a human donor with low-grade glioma or glioblastoma, undergoing nonglioma brain surgery, or in good health (not recorded which).

The sample holds a few counts of this clonotype. V gene TRBV19 combines with J gene TRBJ1-1; D perhaps matches TRBD1 (5 bases). Trimming took 0 bases from V and 0 from J, leaving 11 bases between them. CDR1 and CDR2 from the germline V gene are LNHDA and SQIVND (reference sequence). CDR3 length: 16 amino acids. The DNA of the CDR3 is TGTGCCAGTAGTATAGAAGGGGCCGCTATGAACACTGAAGCTTTCTTT. This codes for CASSIEGAAMNTEAFF. Filled out from reference TRBV19 and TRBJ1-1, the complete variable domain reads DGGITQSPKYLFRKEGQNVTLSCEQNLNHDAMYWYRQDPGQGLRLIYYSQIVNDFQKGDIAEGYSVSREKKESFPLTVTSAQKNPTAFYLCASSIEGAAMNTEAFFGQGTRLTVV.

About this clonotype: Just one base apart from a much larger clone, this may be a read error. The chain's CDR3 is CASRASETQYF. The CDR3 bases are TGTGCCAGCAGGGCTTCAGAGACCCAGTACTTC. The chain links TRBV6-5 to TRBJ2-5; D is uncertain. The CDR3 loop spans 11 amino acids. Germline-derived CDR1 and CDR2 are MNHEY and SVGAGI. Trimming cost V 6 bases and J 4 bases, with 6 bases left between them.

In its sample, this clonotype was seen a few times. Possible read error: a much larger clone is one base away. This sequence joins TRBV3-1 and TRBJ2-1; tentative D call: TRBD1 (5 bases). Trimming shortened V by 3 bases and J by 3 bases, and 12 bases separated the two germline ends. Germline V gene lookup returns CDR1 LGHDT and CDR2 YNNKEL (reference sequence). CDR3 length: 15 residues. In nucleotides, the CDR3 is TGTGCCAGCAGCCAGGACATCGGATTCTACAATGAGCAGTTCTTC. It codes for CASSQDIGFYNEQFF.